Each of the 22 T cell receptor beta chains below was sequenced from the same sample in a study of T cell repertoires in cytomegalovirus infection. TCRdb itself ran the reads through MiXCR, one entry per CDR3 protein. Of roughly 600,000 distinct CDR3 sequences listed, more than 20% are singletons. The material sequenced was CD8+ T cells from PBMCs. All receptors come from a human donor in good health (CMV status not recorded). Some clones in this sample may be carry-over from other donors' samples.

This clonotype has just one count. This chain connects TRBV14 to TRBJ1-1; TRBD1 agrees at 7 bases. The CDR3 sequence is 15 residues long. The ends lost 2 bases at V and 2 bases at J; junction bases unmatched: 5. Germline values: CDR1 SGHDN, CDR2 FVKESK. CDR3 nucleotide sequence: TGTGCCAGCAGCCAAATCAGGGGGGAAAACACTGAAGCTTTCTTT. As protein: CASSQIRGENTEAFF.

The V call is TRBV12-3 or TRBV12-4, the J call TRBJ2-1, with no clear D. CDR3 size: 15 residues. The V end lost 8 bases, the J end lost 0 bases, and 14 bases lay between the germline ends. CDR3 loop: CASGYQPDSYNEQFF. In nucleotides, the CDR3 is TGTGCCAGCGGATACCAACCCGACTCCTACAATGAGCAGTTCTTC.

This clonotype appeared a few times. The chain's CDR3 is CASSRKTGNTEAFF. Written as DNA, the CDR3 is TGTGCCAGCAGCCGCAAGACAGGGAACACTGAAGCTTTCTTT. The genes are TRBV12-3 or TRBV12-4 and TRBJ1-1, with TRBD1 as a possible D gene (6 bases). CDR3 length: 14 residues. Deletions cut 6 bases from V and 1 base from J, with 12 bases between.

This clonotype occurred a few times. The CDR3 loop is CASSFPKKAETQYF. In DNA form, the CDR3 reads TGTGCCAGCAGTTTCCCCAAAAAAGCCGAGACCCAGTACTTC. The chain is built from TRBV28 and TRBJ2-5; no clear D gene. The CDR3 runs 14 residues. V shed 3 bases and J shed 5 bases, with 13 bases lying between them. The germline V gene has CDR1 MDHEN and CDR2 SYDVKM.

Of note for this clonotype: An end of the junction differs from the germline gene, which may be a read error. DNA for the CDR3: TGTGCCAGCAGCCAAGATAGGGGGTTGACATCTAGTAAAGAGACCCAGTACTTC. This gives the protein CASSQDRGLTSSKETQYF. The chain employs TRBV4-1 and TRBJ2-5; D is possibly TRBD1 (6 bases). Germline V gene data show CDR1 as MGHRA and CDR2 as YSYEKL. CDR3 size: 18 residues.

The V call is TRBV29-1, the J call TRBJ1-4; 7 bases map to TRBD1. From germline, CDR1 is SQVTM and CDR2 ANQGSEA. The CDR3 loop spans 17 amino acids. The V and J ends lost 4 bases and 2 bases, in that order; junction bases with no gene match: 13. The DNA for the CDR3 is TGCAGCGTTGGGACAGGAGAAAGTTTTATCACTAATGAAAAACTGTTTTTT. Its translation: CSVGTGESFITNEKLFF.

Comments on this clonotype: One end of the junction varies from germline; a read error may be responsible. The rearrangement joins TRBV28 to TRBJ1-2; D ambiguous. Per the germline V gene, CDR1 is MDHEN and CDR2 is SYDVKM. The CDR3 sequence is 13 residues long. CDR3 in DNA: TGTGCCAGCAGCTCTGGCTATACATATGGCAACACCTTC. This encodes CASSSGYTYGNTF.

About this clonotype: A much larger clone sits a single nucleotide away, making a read error possible. The CDR3 does not end in the conserved phenylalanine or tryptophan, so this is likely a read error. The rearrangement uses TRBV6-5 and TRBJ2-7; no clear D. The germline V gene has CDR1 MNHEY and CDR2 SVGAGI. The CDR3 consists of 13 residues. Trimming removed 6 bases at V and 0 bases at J, with 9 bases between. The CDR3 loop is CASRIDPSYEQYL. The CDR3 bases are TGTGCCAGCAGGATTGATCCCTCCTACGAGCAGTACCTC.

This chain connects TRBV29-1 to TRBJ2-5; TRBD1 aligns across 7 bases. The V segment lost 6 bases and the J segment 1 base; nucleotides outside the gene matches: 11. The CDR3 runs 15 residues. Germline CDR1 reads SQVTM; CDR2 reads ANQGSEA. The CDR3 here is CSVGITGALQETQYF. CDR3 coding DNA: TGCAGCGTCGGAATTACAGGGGCCCTCCAAGAGACCCAGTACTTC.

This clonotype was found many times. The genes are TRBV6-2 or TRBV6-3 and TRBJ2-2, with D maybe TRBD1 (5 bases). The V and J ends lost 2 bases and 4 bases respectively, with 8 bases between them. CDR3 length equals 14 residues. Germline V gene lookup returns CDR1 MNHEY and CDR2 SVGEGT. CDR3: CASSYRGRTGELFF. CDR3 coding DNA: TGTGCCAGCAGTTACAGGGGCCGCACCGGGGAGCTGTTTTTT.

A few counts support this clonotype. The chain links TRBV4-1 to TRBJ2-7, with unresolved D. The CDR3 sequence is 16 residues long. V dropped 0 bases and J dropped 2 bases, with 14 bases sitting between them. Germline V gene lookup returns CDR1 MGHRA and CDR2 YSYEKL. Here the CDR3 reads CASSQDWQVLTYEQYF. The CDR3 region has the DNA TGCGCCAGCAGCCAAGATTGGCAGGTACTCACCTACGAGCAGTACTTC.

This clonotype was detected only a few times. The chain links TRBV4-1 to TRBJ1-2; 9 positions match TRBD1. Trimming removed 0 bases from V and 2 bases from J; junction bases left unmatched: 10. This CDR3 contains 18 residues. Germline assignment: CDR1 MGHRA and CDR2 YSYEKL. The CDR3 region has the DNA TGCGCCAGCAGCCAAGAAGGGACAGGGATTTTCGCGAACTATGGCTACACCTTC. It translates to CASSQEGTGIFANYGYTF.

This clonotype was recorded a few times. V is TRBV6-8 and J is TRBJ2-3; 9 bases line up with TRBD2. The CDR3 covers 17 residues. CDR1 MNHGY and CDR2 SAAAGT come from the germline V gene. V was pared by 0 bases and J by 5 bases, with 9 bases of the junction left unmatched. CDR3 residues: CASSYSNWRGGQDTQYF. The CDR3 DNA is TGTGCCAGCAGTTACTCGAACTGGCGGGGGGGCCAAGATACGCAGTATTTT.

The rearrangement uses TRBV20-1 and TRBJ2-7, with D maybe TRBD2 (6 bases). Trimming took 6 bases from V and 3 from J, leaving 12 bases between them. Germline V gene data show CDR1 as DFQATT and CDR2 as SNEGSKA (reference sequence). This CDR3 is built from 12 residues. CDR3 residues: CSAGDWNYEQYV. The CDR3 DNA sequence: TGCAGTGCGGGGGACTGGAACTACGAGCAGTACGTC.

This clonotype was picked up a small number of times. The chain links TRBV20-1 to TRBJ2-1; D possibly uses TRBD1 or TRBD2 (6 bases each). Trimming stripped 7 bases from V and 7 bases from J, with 20 bases between. CDR1 and CDR2 from the germline V gene are DFQATT and SNEGSKA (reference sequence). CDR3 length: 14 amino acids. The CDR3 is CSGGARGPWNEQFF. CDR3 bases: TGCAGTGGGGGGGCCAGGGGCCCTTGGAATGAGCAGTTCTTC.

A word on this clonotype: The junction differs from germline at one of its ends, possibly a read error. The chain has TRBV19 and TRBJ1-5, with D perhaps TRBD1 (6 bases). Looked up from germline, CDR1 is LNHDA and CDR2 is SQIVND (reference sequence). The length of the CDR3 is 14 residues. This chain's CDR3 is CASSGTSSNLPQHF. The CDR3 coding sequence is TGTGCCAGTAGTGGGACATCTAGCAATCTGCCCCAGCATTTT.

This sequence joins TRBV2 and TRBJ1-1; D remains ambiguous. V was cut by 7 bases and J by 0 bases, with 3 bases left in between. CDR3 size: 11 residues. The germline CDR1 and CDR2 sequences are SNHLY and FYNNEI. The CDR3 sequence is CASMLNTEAFF. The CDR3 region has the DNA TGTGCCAGCATGCTGAACACTGAAGCTTTCTTT. Variable domain in full (rest from reference TRBV2 and TRBJ1-1): EPEVTQTPSHQVTQMGQEVILRCVPISNHLYFYWYRQILGQKVEFLVSFYNNEISEKSEIFDDQFSVERPDGSNFTLKIRSTKLEDSAMYFCASMLNTEAFFGQGTRLTVV.

This clonotype has a handful of counts. This sequence joins TRBV28 and TRBJ2-3; perhaps TRBD2 as D (5 bases). Germline CDR1 is MDHEN and CDR2 is SYDVKM. Deletions cut 2 bases from V and 0 bases from J, with 9 bases between. The CDR3 is 15 residues long. The CDR3 sequence is CASSLNGGSTDTQYF. For the CDR3, the DNA is TGTGCCAGCAGTTTAAATGGCGGGAGCACAGATACGCAGTATTTT. The entire variable domain, with the rest obtained from reference TRBV28 and TRBJ2-3, is as follows: DVKVTQSSRYLVKRTGEKVFLECVQDMDHENMFWYRQDPGLGLRLIYFSYDVKMKEKGDIPEGYSVSREKKERFSLILESASTNQTSMYLCASSLNGGSTDTQYFGPGTRLTVL.

This clonotype was counted only a few times. The chain joins TRBV7-9 to TRBJ1-1, with D perhaps matching TRBD1 (5 bases). V gave up 5 bases and J gave up 4 bases, with 14 bases separating them. This CDR3 contains 14 residues. The V gene's germline CDR1 is SEHNR and CDR2 FQNEAQ (reference sequence). CDR3 sequence: CASSPVGAGTEAFF. The CDR3 DNA follows: TGTGCCAGCAGCCCAGTAGGGGCCGGCACTGAAGCTTTCTTT.

V and J are TRBV20-1 and TRBJ1-1, with D perhaps TRBD1 (5 bases). V gave up 7 bases and J gave up 7 bases, with 19 bases separating them. CDR1 and CDR2 from the germline V gene are DFQATT and SNEGSKA (reference sequence). The CDR3 length is 13 residues. DNA of the CDR3: TGCAGTGTTCCGGGGGGGGGTACAGTTGAAGCTTTCTTT. Amino acid sequence: CSVPGGGTVEAFF.

The chain combines TRBV4-3 with TRBJ1-4; TRBD1 agrees at 7 bases. The CDR3 sequence is 15 residues long. CDR1 and CDR2 from the germline V gene are LGHNA and YSLEER. Germline trimming cut 0 bases from V and 8 bases from J; bases unmatched to any gene: 6. The DNA for the CDR3 is TGCGCCAGCAGCCAAGATCACAGGGGAGACGAAAAACTGTTTTTT. Protein sequence: CASSQDHRGDEKLFF.

The V call is TRBV19, the J call TRBJ2-6, with D possibly being TRBD2 (6 bases). Germline CDR1 is LNHDA and CDR2 is SQIVND (reference sequence). This CDR3 has 17 amino acids. V lost 4 bases, J lost 1 base, and 14 bases lay in between. The CDR3 nucleotides are TGTGCCAGTAGTACGGGACTCGTCCTATCTGGGGCCAACGTCCTGACTTTC. As protein: CASSTGLVLSGANVLTF. The complete variable domain, with remaining parts taken from reference TRBV19 and TRBJ2-6, reads DGGITQSPKYLFRKEGQNVTLSCEQNLNHDAMYWYRQDPGQGLRLIYYSQIVNDFQKGDIAEGYSVSREKKESFPLTVTSAQKNPTAFYLCASSTGLVLSGANVLTFGAGSRLTVL.